A single TCR beta chain is shown here with its context. These data come from a study of Ad26.COV2.S vaccination and SARS-CoV-2 variants. Study-wide context: Intramuscularly, Ad26.COV2.S was given either once or twice, 56 days apart.

Sequenced by immunoSEQ multiplex PCR; TCRdb stores in-frame clones only, minus some. The repertoire has hundreds of thousands of clones, 85% to 90% of them found once; the top ten carry around 5.3%. Germline V lookup: CDR1 LNHNV, CDR2 YYDKDF (reference sequence). Trimming stripped 0 bases from V and 9 bases from J, with 13 bases between. The CDR3 covers 14 residues. Treatment indicated: about 20 received Ad26.COV2.S at low or high dose, single or two shots; about 5 received placebo; per-sample allocation not given. The investigators took samples on day 63 after the first vaccine or placebo injection.

This chain connects TRBV15 to TRBJ2-3, with D maybe TRBD1 (5 bases). The sample here was peripheral blood, taken in a trial of Ad26.COV2.S vaccine versus placebo. This TCR was sampled from a person between 18 and 60 years old who received the Ad26.COV2.S COVID-19 vaccine or a placebo. Here the CDR3 DNA reads TGTGCCACCAGCAGAGATCGAACAGGTGGAACGCAGTATTTT. Its protein is CATSRDRTGGTQYF.